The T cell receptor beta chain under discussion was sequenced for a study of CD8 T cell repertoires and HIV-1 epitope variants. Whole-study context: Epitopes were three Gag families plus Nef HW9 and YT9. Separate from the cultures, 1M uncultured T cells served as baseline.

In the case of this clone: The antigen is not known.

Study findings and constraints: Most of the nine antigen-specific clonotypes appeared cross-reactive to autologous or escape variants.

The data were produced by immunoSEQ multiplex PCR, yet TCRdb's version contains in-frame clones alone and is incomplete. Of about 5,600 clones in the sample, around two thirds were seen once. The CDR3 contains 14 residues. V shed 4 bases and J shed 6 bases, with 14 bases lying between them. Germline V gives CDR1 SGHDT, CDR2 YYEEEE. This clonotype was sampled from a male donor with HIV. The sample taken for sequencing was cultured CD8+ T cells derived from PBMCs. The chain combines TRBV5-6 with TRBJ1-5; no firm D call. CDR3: CASSEALLGQPQHF. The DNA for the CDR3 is TGTGCCAGCAGCGAGGCCCTTCTGGGTCAGCCCCAGCATTTT. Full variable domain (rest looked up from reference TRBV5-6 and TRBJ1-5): DAGVTQSPTHLIKTRGQQVTLRCSPKSGHDTVSWYQQALGQGPQFIFQYYEEEERQRGNFPDRFSGHQFPNYSSELNVNALLLGDSALYLCASSEALLGQPQHFGDGTRLSIL.